This TCR beta chain was identified in a study of T-cell reconstitution after alpha-beta-depleted transplantation in children. V was pared by 4 bases and J by 5 bases, with 5 bases of the junction left unmatched. The germline V gene encodes CDR1 LGHDT and CDR2 YNNKEL (reference sequence). The CDR3 loop spans 14 amino acids. Preparing the TCRbeta library involved the use of unique molecular identifiers. MiXCR, applied by TCRdb to the PCR reads, yields one record per CDR3 protein. The repertoire has about 300,000 distinct CDR3 sequences, around 9.1% of them found once; the top ten carry roughly 7%. This clonotype was picked up many times.

The TCR comes from a boy younger than two with acute myeloid leukemia, due to receive a stem cell transplant. The rearrangement joins TRBV3-1 to TRBJ1-5, with TRBD1 matching 7 bases. The sample here was PBMCs, taken before TCRalphabeta/CD19-depleted stem cell transplant. The CDR3, as DNA: TGTGCCAGCAGCCTCGGGACAGTCGATCAGCCCCAGCATTTT. It specifies CASSLGTVDQPQHF.